This TCR beta chain derives from a study of T-cell reconstitution after alpha-beta-depleted transplantation in children. As it was prepared, the TCRbeta library received unique molecular identifiers. TCRdb re-derived calls from the PCR reads in MiXCR, one entry per CDR3 protein. Of around 87,000 distinct CDR3 sequences in the sample, approximately 8.4% were seen once. This clonotype was picked up many times. V lost 5 bases and J lost 9, with 14 bases in between. CDR1 SGHTA and CDR2 FQGTGA come from the germline V gene. The CDR3 contains 13 residues. V is TRBV7-3 and J is TRBJ2-4; D might be TRBD2 (6 bases). Sample: PBMCs from the stem cell graft donor, taken from the stem cell graft. The receptor's source is a human donor who donated a stem cell graft to a child with congenital amegakaryocytic thrombocytopenia. The CDR3 DNA reads TGTGCCAGCAGCGAGACTAGTTCGGGCATTCAGTACTTC. Protein product: CASSETSSGIQYF.